Below are 32 T cell receptor beta chains sequenced from a single sample in a study of cytomegalovirus exposure and HLA in healthy donors (dated by TCRdb to about 2017). The library was generated by the immunoSEQ multiplex PCR assay. A mixture of 60 forward primers for TCR Vbeta segments and 13 reverse primers for TCR Jbeta segments was used in the multiplex PCR. TCRdb obtained this table from immuneACCESS and retained in-frame rearrangements with V and J assigned. These tables miss some clones; where compared with another copy, unresolved V genes account for less than half of the shortfall, and the remainder is unexplained. The data table for this sample lists about 200,000 clones. 0.75% to 1% of the sample goes to the ten largest clones. The sequencing input was PBMCs. Source of these receptors: a woman aged 25 to 39 in good health and CMV-seropositive.

Here the CDR3 DNA reads TGTGCCAGCAGTGAAATTCCCCTCCCGACAGATACGCAGTATTTT. Translated, it gives CASSEIPLPTDTQYF. The genes are TRBV2 and TRBJ2-3; no clear D gene. CDR1 and CDR2 (germline): SNHLY, FYNNEI. The CDR3 spans 15 residues. V lost 2 bases, J lost 3 bases, and 12 bases lay in between.

The chain couples TRBV2 to TRBJ2-1, with 11 bases matching TRBD2. The CDR3 totals 18 residues. Germline V CDR1 and CDR2: SNHLY, FYNNEI. The V gene end was trimmed by 2 bases and the J gene end by 0 bases; junction bases not matched to a gene: 6. The CDR3 protein is CASSETRLAGFSYNEQFF. In nucleotides, the CDR3 is TGTGCCAGCAGTGAAACCCGACTAGCGGGGTTCTCCTACAATGAGCAGTTCTTC.

The chain has TRBV7-2 and TRBJ1-1; D remains unclear. Trimming took 6 bases from V and 1 from J, leaving 15 bases between them. The V gene's germline CDR1 is SGHTA and CDR2 FQGNSA. CDR3 length: 15 residues. CDR3 DNA sequence: TGTGCCAGCAGGCCCGCGGGTTTCCGGAACACTGAAGCTTTCTTT. It specifies CASRPAGFRNTEAFF.

The rearrangement uses TRBV6-6 and TRBJ2-1; 7 bases map to TRBD1. CDR3 length: 14 amino acids. The V and J ends lost 6 bases and 8 bases, in that order; junction bases with no gene match: 10. Per the germline V gene, CDR1 is MNHNY and CDR2 is SVGAGI (reference sequence). CDR3 protein: CASRPRQGRDEQFF. In nucleotides, the CDR3 is TGTGCCAGCAGACCACGACAGGGCCGCGATGAGCAGTTCTTC.

The chain uses TRBV9 and TRBJ1-4, with 7 bases lining up with TRBD1. The V gene's germline CDR1 is SGDLS and CDR2 YYNGEE. Trimming cost V 2 bases and J 2 bases; bases outside gene matches: 3. The CDR3 sequence is 15 residues long. CDR3 sequence (DNA): TGTGCCAGCAGCGTTCTACAGGGGACTAATGAAAAACTGTTTTTT. Translating it yields CASSVLQGTNEKLFF.

The chain joins TRBV9 to TRBJ2-5; D is unresolved. With the DNA end fitting TRBJ2-7 better, the J assignment may be wrong. Germline V lookup: CDR1 SGDLS, CDR2 YYNGEE. CDR3 length: 13 amino acids. CDR3 DNA sequence: TGTGCCAGCAGCCCCCGAGGCCGAGGCGAGCAGTACTTC. This sequence encodes CASSPRGRGEQYF.

This chain connects TRBV13 to TRBJ2-1; TRBD1 is a possible D gene (6 bases). This CDR3 comprises 14 residues. Germline V CDR1 and CDR2: PRHDT, FYEKMQ (reference sequence). Trimming took 4 bases from V and 0 from J, leaving 7 bases between them. DNA for the CDR3: TGTGCCAGCAGCTCCAGGGGCTCCTACAATGAGCAGTTCTTC. Translation: CASSSRGSYNEQFF.

V gene TRBV27 combines with J gene TRBJ2-5; TRBD1 matches at 7 bases. This CDR3 has 11 amino acids. The J segment lost 8 bases and the V segment lost 4 bases, leaving 1 base of the junction unmatched. CDR1 MNHEY and CDR2 SMNVEV come from the germline V gene (reference sequence). DNA of the CDR3: TGTGCCAGCAGTTGGGACAGTACCCAGTACTTC. Amino acids: CASSWDSTQYF.

As to this clone: Other nucleotide sequences in the sample specify the same CDR3. The chain is built from TRBV18 and TRBJ1-2; D may be TRBD1 (6 bases). Between the trimmed V and J ends, which lost 3 bases and 7 bases, there was a span of 12 bases. This CDR3 has 13 residues. The germline CDR1 and CDR2 sequences are KGHSH and LQKENI. The CDR3, as DNA: TGTGCCAGCTCACCGGGGGCCGGAGCTGGCTACACCTTC. The encoded protein is CASSPGAGAGYTF.

The V call is TRBV10-1, the J call TRBJ2-1; 11 nucleotides match TRBD2. This CDR3 contains 15 residues. The germline V gene has CDR1 WNHNN and CDR2 SYGVQD (reference sequence). J lost 10 bases, V lost 4 bases, and 9 bases had no gene match. CDR3 in DNA: TGCGCCAGCAGTGGCGGAACTAGCGGGAGAGGCGAGCAGTTCTTC. Its translation: CASSGGTSGRGEQFF.

The chain employs TRBV18 and TRBJ1-2; TRBD1 might be the D (5 bases). The V and J ends lost 6 bases and 5 bases respectively, with 16 bases between them. CDR1 and CDR2 (germline): KGHSH, LQKENI. CDR3 length: 14 amino acids. The CDR3 here is CASSRLGREYGYTF. The CDR3 coding sequence is TGTGCCAGCTCCCGTCTGGGACGGGAGTATGGCTACACCTTC. Looking up the rest from reference TRBV18 and TRBJ1-2 gives the full variable domain: NAGVMQNPRHLVRRRGQEARLRCSPMKGHSHVYWYRQLPEEGLKFMVYLQKENIIDESGMPKERFSAEFPKEGPSILRIQQVVRGDSAAYFCASSRLGREYGYTFGSGTRLTVV.

This chain joins TRBV7-9 and TRBJ1-4; D remains unclear. Germline V CDR1 and CDR2: SEHNR, FQNEAQ (reference sequence). The CDR3 is 13 amino acids. Trimming removed 0 bases at V and 5 bases at J, with 4 bases between. The CDR3 reads CASSLAENEKLFF. The CDR3 coding sequence is TGTGCCAGCAGCTTAGCGGAGAATGAAAAACTGTTTTTT.

This chain connects TRBV7-9 to TRBJ2-3, with 13 bases matching TRBD2. Germline V gene lookup returns CDR1 SEHNR and CDR2 FQNEAQ (reference sequence). The CDR3 runs to 18 residues. Trimming cost V 4 bases and J 0 bases; bases outside gene matches: 7. CDR3 nucleotide sequence: TGTGCCAGCAGCTGGCCTCGGACTAGCGGGAGTAGCACAGATACGCAGTATTTT. Translated: CASSWPRTSGSSTDTQYF.

The chain carries TRBV5-1 and TRBJ2-7; a possible D gene is TRBD2 (5 bases). This CDR3 has 14 amino acids. Germline V CDR1 and CDR2: SGHRS, YFSETQ. Trimming removed 1 base from V and 6 bases from J, with 14 bases in between. This chain's CDR3 is CASSLYEGRGEQYF. CDR3 nucleotide sequence: TGCGCCAGCAGCTTGTACGAGGGTCGGGGCGAGCAGTACTTC.

The rearrangement joins TRBV15 to TRBJ1-1, with D possibly being TRBD1 (6 bases). Germline V gives CDR1 LNHNV, CDR2 YYDKDF (reference sequence). V lost 5 bases, J lost 10 bases, and 17 bases lay in between. The CDR3 is 13 amino acids. CDR3 loop: CATSGRTARLAFF. The CDR3 nucleotides read TGTGCCACCAGCGGAAGGACAGCTCGACTAGCTTTCTTT. The full variable domain, with the rest looked up from reference TRBV15 and TRBJ1-1, is DAMVIQNPRYQVTQFGKPVTLSCSQTLNHNVMYWYQQKSSQAPKLLFHYYDKDFNNEADTPDNFQSRRPNTSFCFLDIRSPGLGDTAMYLCATSGRTARLAFFGQGTRLTVV.

The V call is TRBV6-5, the J call TRBJ2-3; 10 bases are shared with TRBD2. V lost 2 bases, J lost 3 bases, and 5 bases stayed unmatched. This CDR3 region has 16 residues. Germline values: CDR1 MNHEY, CDR2 SVGAGI. As DNA, the CDR3 is TGTGCCAGCAGTTACCAGGCTAGCGGGGGAACAGATACGCAGTATTTT. This sequence encodes CASSYQASGGTDTQYF.

In DNA, the CDR3 is TGTGCCAGCAGTTACTTGACAGGGAATGGCTACACCTTC. It translates to CASSYLTGNGYTF. V usage is TRBV6-5 and J usage is TRBJ1-2; 7 nucleotides line up with TRBD1. Looked up from germline, CDR1 is MNHEY and CDR2 is SVGAGI. Trimming took 1 base from V and 6 from J; bases not matched to a gene: 2. This CDR3 has 13 amino acids.

This sequence joins TRBV10-3 and TRBJ2-7; tentative D call: TRBD1 (6 bases). Germline CDR1 ENHRY, CDR2 SYGVKD. V was shortened by 8 bases and J by 4 bases, with 12 bases between the two germline ends. CDR3 length: 12 amino acids. The CDR3 loop is CAIGRQEYEQYF. The CDR3 DNA sequence: TGTGCCATCGGTCGACAGGAGTACGAGCAGTACTTC.

The chain has TRBV28 and TRBJ2-2; 15 bases agree with TRBD2. Trimming cost V 8 bases and J 6 bases; bases outside gene matches: 7. The CDR3 is 16 amino acids. Germline V gene sequence: CDR1 MDHEN, CDR2 SYDVKM. DNA for the CDR3: TGTGCCAGCGCCTCCGGGACTAGCGGGAGGTCCGGGGAGCTGTTTTTT. The encoded protein is CASASGTSGRSGELFF.

This sequence joins TRBV10-2 and TRBJ1-2, with 8 bases identical to TRBD1. The CDR3 spans 16 residues. From germline, CDR1 is WSHSY and CDR2 SAAADI. Unmatched junction bases numbered 13, after V lost 6 bases and J lost 4 bases. The CDR3 nucleotides are TGCGCCAGCAGCCCCCCCACGACAGGGGTGTTCTATGGCTACACCTTC. Translation: CASSPPTTGVFYGYTF.

J is TRBJ1-4 and V is TRBV13; a possible D gene is TRBD1 (5 bases). Between the trimmed V and J ends, which lost 5 bases and 2 bases, there was a span of 15 bases. The length of the CDR3 is 16 residues. Germline CDR1 is PRHDT and CDR2 is FYEKMQ (reference sequence). The CDR3 region is CASSLLREGTNEKLFF. The CDR3 nucleotides read TGTGCCAGCAGCCTTCTTCGGGAGGGGACTAATGAAAAACTGTTTTTT.

The CDR3 nucleotides read TGTGCCAGCAGCGTAGCCGGACTAGCGGCCTACGAGCAGTACTTC. It specifies CASSVAGLAAYEQYF. The V call is TRBV9, the J call TRBJ2-7; 10 bases map to TRBD2. Germline assignment: CDR1 SGDLS and CDR2 YYNGEE. This CDR3 has 15 residues. V dropped 0 bases and J dropped 2; count of bases not matched to a gene: 2.

CDR3 in amino acids: CASSSLGQGNGELFF. The DNA for the CDR3 is TGTGCCAGCAGTTCCCTCGGACAGGGAAACGGGGAGCTGTTTTTT. The rearrangement links TRBV27 to TRBJ2-2; 8 nucleotides match TRBD1. With 4 bases clipped from V and 7 bases from J, the junction kept 8 bases outside the gene matches. Germline V CDR1 and CDR2: MNHEY, SMNVEV (reference sequence). The CDR3 loop spans 15 amino acids.

The rearrangement joins TRBV7-8 to TRBJ2-2; 13 bases agree with TRBD2. Germline V gene sequence: CDR1 SGHVS, CDR2 FQNEAQ. J was trimmed by 5 bases and V by 5 bases; bases with no gene match: 11. The CDR3 spans 18 residues. DNA of the CDR3: TGTGCCAGCAGCGCAAGTCGGACTAGCGGGGGTGGAACCGGGGAGCTGTTTTTT. Translated: CASSASRTSGGGTGELFF. Complete variable domain (other parts from reference TRBV7-8 and TRBJ2-2): GAGVSQSPRYKVAKRGQDVALRCDPISGHVSLFWYQQALGQGPEFLTYFQNEAQLDKSGLPSDRFFAERPEGSVSTLKIQRTQQEDSAVYLCASSASRTSGGGTGELFFGEGSRLTVL.

This chain uses TRBV6-6 with TRBJ2-3; no reliable D call. This CDR3 comprises 15 residues. Looked up from germline, CDR1 is MNHNY and CDR2 is SVGAGI (reference sequence). The V end lost 5 bases, the J end lost 0 bases, and 12 bases lay between the germline ends. CDR3 sequence (DNA): TGTGCCAGCAGTCCTTGGGCCGAGAGCACAGATACGCAGTATTTT. Translated, it gives CASSPWAESTDTQYF.

The chain is built from TRBV7-6 and TRBJ2-2; 7 bases fit TRBD1. This CDR3 has 19 residues. V lost 1 base, J lost 0 bases, and 11 bases stayed unmatched. CDR1 is SGHVS, CDR2 FNYEAQ, per germline. The CDR3 reads CASSLVQGGTSANTGELFF. DNA of the CDR3: TGTGCCAGCAGCTTAGTTCAAGGGGGCACTTCCGCGAACACCGGGGAGCTGTTTTTT.

The rearrangement uses TRBV6-1 and TRBJ1-1; D gene uncertain. The V end was cut by 2 bases, the J end by 9 bases, with 7 bases between. CDR1 MNHNS and CDR2 SASEGT come from the germline V gene. The CDR3 extends over 11 amino acids. CDR3 in amino acids: CASSESPQAFF. The DNA for the CDR3 is TGTGCCAGCAGTGAATCTCCCCAAGCTTTCTTT.

The chain links TRBV6-5 to TRBJ2-1, with TRBD2 matching 10 bases. The CDR3 loop spans 15 amino acids. The V and J ends lost 6 bases and 1 base, in that order; junction bases with no gene match: 3. Germline-derived CDR1 and CDR2 are MNHEY and SVGAGI. The CDR3 here is CASSLAGVSYNEQFF. CDR3 nucleotide sequence: TGTGCCAGCAGCCTAGCGGGGGTGTCCTACAATGAGCAGTTCTTC.

The V gene is TRBV5-4, the J gene TRBJ1-1; 8 bases match TRBD1. The CDR3 covers 16 residues. The V gene end was trimmed by 3 bases and the J gene end by 3 bases; junction bases not matched to a gene: 10. CDR1 and CDR2 (germline): SGHNT, YYREEE (reference sequence). The CDR3 sequence: CASSSITGGRDTEAFF. CDR3 DNA sequence: TGTGCCAGCAGCTCCATCACAGGGGGTAGGGACACTGAAGCTTTCTTT.

CDR3 coding DNA: TGCGCCAGCAGCTTGTCTACTAGCGGGAGGGTGAATGAGCAGTTCTTC. Its protein is CASSLSTSGRVNEQFF. The chain recombines TRBV5-1 with TRBJ2-1, with 13 bases lining up with TRBD2. CDR3 length equals 16 residues. Trimming cost V 1 base and J 7 bases; bases outside gene matches: 5. Germline V gene data show CDR1 as SGHRS and CDR2 as YFSETQ.

This chain connects TRBV4-1 to TRBJ1-1; a weak D match, TRBD1 (5 bases). This CDR3 comprises 15 residues. V lost 3 bases and J lost 3, with 14 bases in between. Germline V gene data show CDR1 as MGHRA and CDR2 as YSYEKL. The CDR3 loop is CASSQAQGGDTEAFF. The DNA for the CDR3 is TGCGCCAGCAGCCAGGCGCAGGGAGGGGACACTGAAGCTTTCTTT.

V and J are TRBV7-8 and TRBJ1-1; TRBD1 aligns across 8 bases. The CDR3 has 21 amino acids. The junction had 23 bases not matched to a gene; V was cut back by 5 bases and J by 0 bases. Germline CDR1 and CDR2: SGHVS and FQNEAQ. CDR3 DNA sequence: TGTGCCAGCAGCCCTCACGGATTTTGGGACAGGAGCAACATAATGAACACTGAAGCTTTCTTT. Translation gives CASSPHGFWDRSNIMNTEAFF.